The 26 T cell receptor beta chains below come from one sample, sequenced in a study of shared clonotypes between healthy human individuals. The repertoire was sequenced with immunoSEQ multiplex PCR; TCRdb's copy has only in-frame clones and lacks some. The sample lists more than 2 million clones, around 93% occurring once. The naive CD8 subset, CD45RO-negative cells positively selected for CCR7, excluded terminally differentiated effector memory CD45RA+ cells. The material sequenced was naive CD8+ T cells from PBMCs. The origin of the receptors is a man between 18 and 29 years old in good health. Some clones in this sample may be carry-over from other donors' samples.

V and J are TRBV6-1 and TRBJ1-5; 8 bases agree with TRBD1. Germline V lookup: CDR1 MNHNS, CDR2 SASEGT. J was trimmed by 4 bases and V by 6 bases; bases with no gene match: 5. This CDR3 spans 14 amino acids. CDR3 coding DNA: TGTGCCAGCAGCTCCACAGGGGGAAATCAGCCCCAGCATTTT. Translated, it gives CASSSTGGNQPQHF.

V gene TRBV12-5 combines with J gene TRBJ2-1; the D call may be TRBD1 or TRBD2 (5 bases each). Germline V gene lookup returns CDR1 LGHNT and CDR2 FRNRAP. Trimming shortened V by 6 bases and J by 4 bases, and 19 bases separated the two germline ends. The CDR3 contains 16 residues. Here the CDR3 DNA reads TGTGCTAGTGGATACGGAATCGGGACGGGGTACAATGAGCAGTTCTTC. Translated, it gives CASGYGIGTGYNEQFF.

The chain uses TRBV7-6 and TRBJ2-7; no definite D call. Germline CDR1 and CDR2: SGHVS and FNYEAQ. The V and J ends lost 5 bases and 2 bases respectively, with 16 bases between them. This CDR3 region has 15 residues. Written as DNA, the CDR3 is TGTGCCAGCAGCCCCACTGACCACACGGCCTACGAGCAGTACTTC. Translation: CASSPTDHTAYEQYF.

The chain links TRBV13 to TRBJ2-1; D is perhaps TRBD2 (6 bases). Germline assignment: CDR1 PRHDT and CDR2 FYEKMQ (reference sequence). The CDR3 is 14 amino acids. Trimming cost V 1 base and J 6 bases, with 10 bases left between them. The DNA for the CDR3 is TGTGCCAGCAGCTTAGTCGGGACTTTCAATGAGCAGTTCTTC. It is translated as CASSLVGTFNEQFF.

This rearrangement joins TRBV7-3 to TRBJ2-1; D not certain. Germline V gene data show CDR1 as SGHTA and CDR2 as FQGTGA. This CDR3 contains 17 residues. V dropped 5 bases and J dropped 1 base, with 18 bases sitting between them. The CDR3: CASSPNAGVLSYNEQFF. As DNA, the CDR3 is TGTGCCAGCAGCCCAAATGCTGGAGTCCTTTCCTACAATGAGCAGTTCTTC.

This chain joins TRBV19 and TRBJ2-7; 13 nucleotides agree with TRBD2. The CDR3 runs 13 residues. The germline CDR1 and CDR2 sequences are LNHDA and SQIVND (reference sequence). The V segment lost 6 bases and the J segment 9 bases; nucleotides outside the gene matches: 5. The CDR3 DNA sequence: TGTGCCAGTAGCGCGACTAGCGGGAGGATGCAGTACTTC. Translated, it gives CASSATSGRMQYF. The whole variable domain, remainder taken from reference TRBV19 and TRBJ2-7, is DGGITQSPKYLFRKEGQNVTLSCEQNLNHDAMYWYRQDPGQGLRLIYYSQIVNDFQKGDIAEGYSVSREKKESFPLTVTSAQKNPTAFYLCASSATSGRMQYFGPGTRLTVT.

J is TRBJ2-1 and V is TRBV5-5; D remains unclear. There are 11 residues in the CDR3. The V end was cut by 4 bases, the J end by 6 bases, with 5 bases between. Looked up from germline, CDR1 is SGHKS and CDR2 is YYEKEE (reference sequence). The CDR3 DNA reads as TGTGCCAGCAGCCCTTTCAATGAGCAGTTCTTC. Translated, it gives CASSPFNEQFF.

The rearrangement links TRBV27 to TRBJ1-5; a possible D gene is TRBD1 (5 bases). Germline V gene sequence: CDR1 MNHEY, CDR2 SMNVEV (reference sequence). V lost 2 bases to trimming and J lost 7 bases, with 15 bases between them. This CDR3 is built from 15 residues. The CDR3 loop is CASSLRPGRGQPQHF. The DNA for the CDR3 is TGTGCCAGCAGTTTAAGGCCGGGGCGCGGACAGCCCCAGCATTTT.

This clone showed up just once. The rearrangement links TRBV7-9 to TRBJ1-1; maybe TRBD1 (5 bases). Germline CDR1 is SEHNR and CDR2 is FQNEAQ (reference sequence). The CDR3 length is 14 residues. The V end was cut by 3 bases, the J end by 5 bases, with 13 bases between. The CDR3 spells CASSFYGGGTEAFF. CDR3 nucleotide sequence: TGTGCCAGCAGCTTTTACGGCGGGGGGACTGAAGCTTTCTTT.

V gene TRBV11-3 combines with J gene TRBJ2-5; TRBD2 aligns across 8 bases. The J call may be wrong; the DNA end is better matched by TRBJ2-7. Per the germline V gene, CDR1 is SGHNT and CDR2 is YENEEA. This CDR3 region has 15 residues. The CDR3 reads CASSLAGGSPYEQYF. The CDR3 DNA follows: TGTGCCAGCAGCTTGGCGGGAGGTAGTCCCTACGAGCAGTACTTC.

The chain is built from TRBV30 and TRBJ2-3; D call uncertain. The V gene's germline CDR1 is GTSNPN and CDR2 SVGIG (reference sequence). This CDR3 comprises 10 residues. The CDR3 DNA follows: TGTGCGCAGAGGCCAGATACGCAGTATTTT. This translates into CAQRPDTQYF.

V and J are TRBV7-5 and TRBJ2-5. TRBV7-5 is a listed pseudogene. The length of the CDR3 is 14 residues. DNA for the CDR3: TGTGTCAGAAGCCCTCGGACCGGAGAGGAGACCCAGTACTTC. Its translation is CVRSPRTGEETQYF.

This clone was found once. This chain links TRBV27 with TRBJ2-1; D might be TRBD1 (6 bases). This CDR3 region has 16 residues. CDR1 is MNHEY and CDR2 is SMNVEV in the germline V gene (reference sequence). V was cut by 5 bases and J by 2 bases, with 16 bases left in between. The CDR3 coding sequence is TGTGCCAGCAGTCGCTCCGCCCAGGGGACCTACAATGAGCAGTTCTTC. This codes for CASSRSAQGTYNEQFF.

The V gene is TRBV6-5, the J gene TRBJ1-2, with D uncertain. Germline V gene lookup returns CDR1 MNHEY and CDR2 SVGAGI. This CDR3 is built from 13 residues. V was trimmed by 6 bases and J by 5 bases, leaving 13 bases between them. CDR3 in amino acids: CASSPNTEYGYTF. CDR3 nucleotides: TGTGCCAGCAGCCCTAATACTGAGTATGGCTACACCTTC.

In DNA form, the CDR3 reads TGTGCCAGCAGTCCAAACGCGTACCGAACCCCTGAAGCTTTCTTT. This translates into CASSPNAYRTPEAFF. The V and J genes are TRBV28 and TRBJ1-1, with D uncertain. Trimming took 5 bases from V and 6 from J, leaving 19 bases between them. This CDR3 region has 15 residues. CDR1 is MDHEN and CDR2 is SYDVKM in the germline V gene.

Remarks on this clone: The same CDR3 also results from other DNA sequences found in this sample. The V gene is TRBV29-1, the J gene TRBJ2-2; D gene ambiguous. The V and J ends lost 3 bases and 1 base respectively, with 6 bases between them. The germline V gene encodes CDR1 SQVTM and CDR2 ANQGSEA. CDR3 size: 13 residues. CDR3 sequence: CSVDTRNTGELFF. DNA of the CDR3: TGCAGCGTTGACACCCGGAACACCGGGGAGCTGTTTTTT.

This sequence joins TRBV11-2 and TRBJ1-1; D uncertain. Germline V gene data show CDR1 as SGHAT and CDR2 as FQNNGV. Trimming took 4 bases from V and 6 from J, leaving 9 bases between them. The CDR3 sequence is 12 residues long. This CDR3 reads CASSSSTAEAFF. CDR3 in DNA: TGTGCCAGCAGCTCATCGACGGCTGAAGCTTTCTTT. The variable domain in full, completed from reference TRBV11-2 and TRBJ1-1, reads EAGVAQSPRYKIIEKRQSVAFWCNPISGHATLYWYQQILGQGPKLLIQFQNNGVVDDSQLPKDRFSAERLKGVDSTLKIQPAKLEDSAVYLCASSSSTAEAFFGQGTRLTVV.

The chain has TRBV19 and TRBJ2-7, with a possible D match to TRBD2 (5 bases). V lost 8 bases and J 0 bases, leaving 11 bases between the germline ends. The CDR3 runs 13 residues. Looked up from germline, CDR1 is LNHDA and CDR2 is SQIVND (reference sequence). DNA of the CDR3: TGTGCCAGTTTTGGCGGGCCCTCCTACGAGCAGTACTTC. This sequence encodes CASFGGPSYEQYF.

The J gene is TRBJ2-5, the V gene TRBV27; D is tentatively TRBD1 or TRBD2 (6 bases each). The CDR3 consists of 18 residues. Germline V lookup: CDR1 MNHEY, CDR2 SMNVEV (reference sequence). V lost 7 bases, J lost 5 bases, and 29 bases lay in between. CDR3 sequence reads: CASKSWGARGTDRETQYF. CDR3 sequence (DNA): TGTGCCAGCAAATCTTGGGGCGCTCGGGGGACTGACAGGGAGACCCAGTACTTC.

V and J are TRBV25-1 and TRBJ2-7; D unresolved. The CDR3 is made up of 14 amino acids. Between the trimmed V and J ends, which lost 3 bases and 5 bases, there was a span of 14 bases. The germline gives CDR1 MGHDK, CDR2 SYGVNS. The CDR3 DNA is TGTGCCAGCAGTGATGCACGCTATGTGAACGAGCAGTACTTC. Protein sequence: CASSDARYVNEQYF.

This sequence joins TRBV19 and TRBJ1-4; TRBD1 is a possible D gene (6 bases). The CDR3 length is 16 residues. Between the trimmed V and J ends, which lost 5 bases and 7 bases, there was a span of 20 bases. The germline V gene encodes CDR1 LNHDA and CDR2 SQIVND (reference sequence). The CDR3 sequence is CASSLNPRGIGEKLFF. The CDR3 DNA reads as TGTGCCAGTAGTCTCAACCCCAGGGGAATCGGTGAAAAACTGTTTTTT.

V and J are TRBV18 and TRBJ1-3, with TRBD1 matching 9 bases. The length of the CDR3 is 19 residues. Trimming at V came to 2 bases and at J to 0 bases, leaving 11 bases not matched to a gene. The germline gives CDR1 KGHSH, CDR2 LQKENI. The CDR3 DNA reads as TGTGCCAGCTCACCAAGGAGTAGACAGGGGGTTTTCTCTGGAAACACCATATATTTT. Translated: CASSPRSRQGVFSGNTIYF.

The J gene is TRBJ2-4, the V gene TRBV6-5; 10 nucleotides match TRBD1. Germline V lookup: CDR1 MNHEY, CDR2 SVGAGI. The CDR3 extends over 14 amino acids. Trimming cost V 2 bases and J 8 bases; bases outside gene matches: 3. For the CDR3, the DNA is TGTGCCAGCAGTTACAGGACAGGGGGGGACATTCAGTACTTC. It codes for CASSYRTGGDIQYF.

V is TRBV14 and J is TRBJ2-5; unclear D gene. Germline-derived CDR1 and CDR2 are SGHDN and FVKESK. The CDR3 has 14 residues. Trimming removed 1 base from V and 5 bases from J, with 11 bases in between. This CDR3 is CASSQGVWTETQYF. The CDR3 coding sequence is TGTGCCAGCAGCCAAGGGGTATGGACGGAGACCCAGTACTTC.

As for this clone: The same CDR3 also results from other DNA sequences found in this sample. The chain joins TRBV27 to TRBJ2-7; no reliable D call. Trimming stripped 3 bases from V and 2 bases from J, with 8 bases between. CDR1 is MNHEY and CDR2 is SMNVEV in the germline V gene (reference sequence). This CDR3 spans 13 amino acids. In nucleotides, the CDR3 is TGTGCCAGCAGTTTTTCTTCAGCCTACGAGCAGTACTTC. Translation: CASSFSSAYEQYF.

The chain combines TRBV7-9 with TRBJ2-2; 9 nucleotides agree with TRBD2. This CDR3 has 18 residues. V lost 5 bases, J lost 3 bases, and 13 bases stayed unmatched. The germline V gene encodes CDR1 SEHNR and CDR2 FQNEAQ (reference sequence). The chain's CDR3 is CASSPPGGRAPHTGELFF. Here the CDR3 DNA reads TGTGCCAGCAGCCCACCTGGCGGGAGGGCCCCGCACACCGGGGAGCTGTTTTTT.